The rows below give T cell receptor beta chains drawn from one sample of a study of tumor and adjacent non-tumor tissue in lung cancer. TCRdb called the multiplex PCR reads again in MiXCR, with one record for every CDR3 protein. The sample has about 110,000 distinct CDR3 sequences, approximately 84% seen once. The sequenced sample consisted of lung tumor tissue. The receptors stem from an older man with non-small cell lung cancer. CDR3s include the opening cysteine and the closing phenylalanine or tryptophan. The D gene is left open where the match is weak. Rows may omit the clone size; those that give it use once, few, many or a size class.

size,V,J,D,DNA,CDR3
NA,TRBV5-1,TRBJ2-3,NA,TGCGCCAGTGCAGAAGGGGACACGGAGTATTTT,CASAEGDTEYF
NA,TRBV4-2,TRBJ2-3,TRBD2,TGTGCCAGCAGCCGTGGGACTAGCGGACGCACAGCTACGCAATATTTT,CASSRGTSGRTATQYF
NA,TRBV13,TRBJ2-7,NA,TGTGCCGGCAGCTTAACCACGGGGGACGATCAGTACTTC,CAGSLTTGDDQYF
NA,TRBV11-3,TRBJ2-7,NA,TGTGTCAGCAGCTTAACGGGCCTTTATTCCTACGAGCAGTACTTC,CVSSLTGLYSYEQYF
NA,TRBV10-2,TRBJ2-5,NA,TGCGCCACGCAGGGAGGTGTAACGAGGGGTGGGGAGACCCACTACTTC,CATQGGVTRGGETHYF
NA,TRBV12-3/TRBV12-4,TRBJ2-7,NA,TGTGCCAGCAGTTTAGTTTCTAGTGGGAACTACGAGCATTACTTC,CASSLVSSGNYEHYF
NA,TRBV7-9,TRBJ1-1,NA,TGTGCCAGCAGCTTTAGAATCGTGGGTGATGAAGCTTTCTTT,CASSFRIVGDEAFF
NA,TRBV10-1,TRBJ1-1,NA,TGCGCCAGCAGTGAGTCGGGAATGGTCACTGAGGCTTTCTTT,CASSESGMVTEAFF
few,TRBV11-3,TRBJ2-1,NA,TGTGCCAGCAGCCCCGCCCGGAGAAGCTCCTACAATGAGCAGTTCTTC,CASSPARRSSYNEQFF
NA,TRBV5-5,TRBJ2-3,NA,TGTGCCAGCGGTCGTTCGGCTCCTACAGATACTCAGTATTTT,CASGRSAPTDTQYF
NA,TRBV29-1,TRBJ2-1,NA,TGCAGCGTTGGGCGGGACTGCAATGAGCAGTTATTC,CSVGRDCNEQLF
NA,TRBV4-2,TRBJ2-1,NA,TGTGTCAGCAGTGGGAGTGGTAGCTTCAATGAGCAGTTCTTC,CVSSGSGSFNEQFF
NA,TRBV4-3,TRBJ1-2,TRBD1,TGCACCAGCAGGCAAGAGACAGGGTATGGCTACACCTTC,CTSRQETGYGYTF
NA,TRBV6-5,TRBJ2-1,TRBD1,TGTGCCACCAGATTCGGGACAGGTGGGAATGAGCAGTTCTTC,CATRFGTGGNEQFF
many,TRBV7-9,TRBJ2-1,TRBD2,TGTGCCAGCAGCCCTCTAGCGGGGGGGCCCTACAATGAGCAGTTCTTC,CASSPLAGGPYNEQFF
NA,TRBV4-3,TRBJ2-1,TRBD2,TGCGCCAGCATCCAAGACCCAGCGGGAGCTGAATACTATGTGCAGTTCTTC,CASIQDPAGAEYYVQFF
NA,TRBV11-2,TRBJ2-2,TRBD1,TGTGCCAGCAACTTAGTGGACACAGGGGTTGCCAGGGAGCTGTTTTTT,CASNLVDTGVARELFF
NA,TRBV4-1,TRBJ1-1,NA,TGCGCCAGCAACCATGATTGGGGACTGGCTTTCTTT,CASNHDWGLAFF
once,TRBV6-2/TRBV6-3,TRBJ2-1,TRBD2,TGCGCCAGCAGTCCGGGACTAGTCAATACCAATGAGCAGTTATTC,CASSPGLVNTNEQLF
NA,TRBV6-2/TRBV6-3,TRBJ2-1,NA,TGTGCCACGAGTTACAGGCGGGTTAATGAGCAGTTCTTC,CATSYRRVNEQFF
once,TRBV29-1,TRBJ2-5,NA,TGCAGCGCCAACTCCTACCTCCAGACCATTCAAGAGACCCAGTACTTC,CSANSYLQTIQETQYF
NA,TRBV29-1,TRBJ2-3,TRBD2,TGCAACGCCGCCGAGACTAGCGGTACAGATACGCAGTATTTT,CNAAETSGTDTQYF
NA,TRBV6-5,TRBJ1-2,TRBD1,TGTGCCAGCAGTTACGTACAGGGGGATGACTACACGTTC,CASSYVQGDDYTF
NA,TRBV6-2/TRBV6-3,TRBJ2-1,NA,TGTGCCAGCAACATAGGCGATTACAATGGGCAGTTCTTC,CASNIGDYNGQFF